The entry below describes one TCR beta chain. Its cognate antigen is unknown. Samples with a second dose at about 4 or about 12 weeks were pooled together. This record comes from a study of T cell responses to AZD1222 COVID-19 vaccine. Clones were read by immunoSEQ multiplex PCR, and TCRdb kept only the in-frame ones, dropping some. The sample yields over 75,000 clones, approximately 90% seen once. Study-level findings and limits: Regions left unmutated in variants are reportedly the target of nearly half of spike-specific TCRs.

The germline CDR1 and CDR2 sequences are SGHRS and YFSETQ. This CDR3 is built from 15 residues. Trimming took 3 bases from V and 6 from J; bases not matched to a gene: 5. The sequence was obtained from an adult who received the AZD1222 COVID-19 vaccine. The sample here was peripheral blood, taken 28 days after the second AZD1222 dose. This chain uses TRBV5-1 with TRBJ2-1; 11 positions match TRBD2. CDR3 bases: TGCGCCAGCAGCTCACTAGCGGGAGACGGCAATGAGCAGTTCTTC. This encodes CASSSLAGDGNEQFF.